The present TCR beta chain was sequenced within a study of blood T cell repertoires in COVID-19. Overall study context: The samples span acute and convalescent COVID-19 from the United States, Italy and Spain. T cells, B-cell-depleted T cells, or PBMCs provided the cDNA or gDNA that served as material.

V was clipped by 5 bases and J by 9 bases, with 17 bases between them. CDR3 length equals 14 residues. Germline CDR1 reads SGHVS; CDR2 reads FQNEAQ. Here immunoSEQ multiplex PCR was the method, and the copy in TCRdb shows in-frame clones only, minus some. The sample carries around 130,000 clones, 88% recorded once. This sequence was found in a man in his sixties with active or convalescent COVID-19. The sample was peripheral blood. V gene TRBV7-8 combines with J gene TRBJ1-5; possibly TRBD1 for D (5 bases). The CDR3 sequence is CASSHRTDQGPQHF. In DNA form, the CDR3 reads TGTGCCAGCAGCCACCGGACGGACCAGGGGCCCCAGCATTTT.